The clone carrying this T cell receptor (beta chain) showed up just a few times. Its antigen remains unknown. The junction and the germline gene differ at one end; a read error may be behind it. This specimen comes from a study of early T cells in non-severe SARS-CoV-2 infection. Study context: Sequencing of unsorted whole blood was done on bulk RNA, leaving chains unpaired.

Unique molecular identifiers were added to individual cDNA molecules. TCRdb itself ran the 5' RACE reads through MiXCR, one entry per CDR3 protein. The sample contains approximately 79,000 distinct CDR3 sequences, 13% of which appear only once. Study outcomes and limitations: Sequences matched to VDJdb favored anti-spike CD8 responses, while private and CD4 specificities were missed.

The sequence came from an adult who was a healthcare worker with PCR-confirmed SARS-CoV-2 infection or an uninfected control (not recorded which). Sequencing used whole blood.

This CDR3 reads CASSPGRGESDTQYF. In DNA form, the CDR3 reads TGTGCTAGCAGCCCAGGGAGGGGGGAATCAGATACGCAGTATTTT. The chain uses TRBV7-7 and TRBJ2-3; D is perhaps TRBD2 (7 bases). CDR3 length: 15 amino acids. CDR1 is SSHAT, CDR2 FNYEAQ, per germline (reference sequence).